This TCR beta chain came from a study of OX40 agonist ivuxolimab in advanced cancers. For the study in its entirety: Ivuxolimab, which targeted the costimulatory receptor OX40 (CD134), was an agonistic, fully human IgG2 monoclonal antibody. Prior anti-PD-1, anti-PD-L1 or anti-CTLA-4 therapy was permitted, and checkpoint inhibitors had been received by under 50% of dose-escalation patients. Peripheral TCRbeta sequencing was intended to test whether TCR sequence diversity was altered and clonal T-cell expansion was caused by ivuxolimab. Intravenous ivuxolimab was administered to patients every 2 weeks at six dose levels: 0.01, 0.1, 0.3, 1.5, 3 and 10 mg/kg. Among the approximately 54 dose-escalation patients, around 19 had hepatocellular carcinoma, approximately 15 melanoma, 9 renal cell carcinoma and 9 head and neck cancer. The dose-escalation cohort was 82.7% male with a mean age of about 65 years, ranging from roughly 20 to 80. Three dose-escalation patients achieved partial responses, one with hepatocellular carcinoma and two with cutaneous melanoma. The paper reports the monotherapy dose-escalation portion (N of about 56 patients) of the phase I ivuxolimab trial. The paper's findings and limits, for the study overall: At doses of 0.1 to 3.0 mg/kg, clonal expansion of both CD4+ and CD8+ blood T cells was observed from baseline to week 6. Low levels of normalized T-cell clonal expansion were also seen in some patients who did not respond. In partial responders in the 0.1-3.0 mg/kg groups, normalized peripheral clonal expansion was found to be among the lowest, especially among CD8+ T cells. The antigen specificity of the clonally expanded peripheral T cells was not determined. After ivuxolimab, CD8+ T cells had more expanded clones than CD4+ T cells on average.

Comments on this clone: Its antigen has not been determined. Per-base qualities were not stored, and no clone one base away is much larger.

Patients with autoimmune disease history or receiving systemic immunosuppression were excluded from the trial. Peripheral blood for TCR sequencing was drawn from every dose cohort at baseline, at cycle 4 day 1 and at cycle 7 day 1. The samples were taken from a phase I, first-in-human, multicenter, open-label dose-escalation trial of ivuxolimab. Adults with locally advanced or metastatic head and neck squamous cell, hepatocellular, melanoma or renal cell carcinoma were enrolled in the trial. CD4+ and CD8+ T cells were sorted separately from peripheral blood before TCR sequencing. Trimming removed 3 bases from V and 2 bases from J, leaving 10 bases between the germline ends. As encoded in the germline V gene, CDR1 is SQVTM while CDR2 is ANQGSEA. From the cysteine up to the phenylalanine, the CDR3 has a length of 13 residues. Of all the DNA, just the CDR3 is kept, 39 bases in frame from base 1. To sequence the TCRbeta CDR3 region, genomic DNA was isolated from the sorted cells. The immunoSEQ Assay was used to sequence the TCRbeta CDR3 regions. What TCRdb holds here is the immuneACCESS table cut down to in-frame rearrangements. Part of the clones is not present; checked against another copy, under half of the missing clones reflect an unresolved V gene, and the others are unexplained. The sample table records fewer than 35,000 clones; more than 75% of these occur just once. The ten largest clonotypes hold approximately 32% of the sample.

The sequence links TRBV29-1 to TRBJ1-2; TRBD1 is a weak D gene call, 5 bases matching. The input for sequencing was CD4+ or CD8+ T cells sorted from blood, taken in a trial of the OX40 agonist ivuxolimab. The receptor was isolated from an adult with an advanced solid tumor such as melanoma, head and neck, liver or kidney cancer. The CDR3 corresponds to CSVDLGTNYGYTF. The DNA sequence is TGCAGCGTTGATCTAGGGACGAACTATGGCTACACCTTC. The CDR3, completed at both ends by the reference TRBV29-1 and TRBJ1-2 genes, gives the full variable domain SAVISQKPSRDICQRGTSLTIQCQVDSQVTMMFWYRQQPGQSLTLIATANQGSEATYESGFVIDKFPISRPNLTFSTLTVSNMSPEDSSIYLCSVDLGTNYGYTFGSGTRLTVV.